This is a list of T cell receptor beta chains from one sample in a study of T cells in Graves' hyperthyroidism and ophthalmopathy. In TCRdb, the multiplex PCR reads were re-called with MiXCR into one record per CDR3 protein. The sample has about 640,000 distinct CDR3 sequences, around 21% seen once. The source material was blood. The origin of the receptors is a young man with Graves' ophthalmopathy. The CDR3 runs from the conserved cysteine through the conserved F or W.

>TRBV20-1|TRBJ2-5
CSASGLEETQYF
>TRBV2|TRBJ1-1
CASGGAYTEAFF
>TRBV13|TRBJ2-1
CASSTRRDYNEQFF
>TRBV5-1|TRBJ1-5
CASSLGGGGGNQPQHF
>TRBV3-1|TRBJ1-1
CASSHRGDSTEAFF
>TRBV28|TRBJ2-5
CASIEGETQYF
>TRBV29-1|TRBJ1-1
CSVAGGATEAFF
>TRBV9|TRBJ1-3
CASSERQFGNTIYF
>TRBV6-6|TRBJ2-7
CASSYGRSKYEQYF
>TRBV12-3/TRBV12-4|TRBJ2-1
CASRPGQGVSYEQFF
>TRBV10-3|TRBJ2-1
CAIRAARDNEQFF
>TRBV7-9|TRBJ2-1
CASSLTSGKDNEQFF
>TRBV30|TRBJ2-7
CAYVTGYEQYF
>TRBV10-2|TRBJ1-1
CASNEGVRVEAFF
>TRBV27|TRBJ2-7
CASSLSPRNEQYF
>TRBV5-1|TRBJ2-2
CASSRLLAGGTGELFF
>TRBV4-2|TRBJ1-5
CASSQGDTQPQHF
>TRBV9|TRBJ2-1
CASTPEEQSSYNEQFF
>TRBV5-1|TRBJ1-1
CASSSQGARMNTEAFF
>TRBV3-1|TRBJ1-3
CAALRFSGNTIYF
>TRBV30|TRBJ1-2
CAWRGEGPGGYTF
>TRBV13|TRBJ2-1
CASKSRTSVYNEQFF
>TRBV28|TRBJ2-2
CASSTDRANTGELFF
>TRBV7-9|TRBJ2-1
CASSPVLAAYNEQFF
>TRBV20-1|TRBJ1-5
CSARYLLAQHF
>TRBV10-3|TRBJ2-2
CAISERENIGELFF
>TRBV7-3|TRBJ2-7
CASSLYHLGEQYF
>TRBV27|TRBJ2-7
CASSPYRGSSYEQYF
>TRBV29-1|TRBJ1-5
CSVEPYREGNQPQHF
>TRBV5-1|TRBJ2-7
CASSRGWTSGSYEQYF
>TRBV7-2|TRBJ1-6
CASSLAGVLNSPLHF
>TRBV20-1|TRBJ1-5
CSAALRDNNQPQHF
>TRBV3-1|TRBJ1-1
CASSQDLSEAFF
>TRBV5-6|TRBJ2-7
CASSRGGSPHEQYF
>TRBV11-3|TRBJ2-1
CASSPSGLAGVTEQFF
>TRBV5-6|TRBJ2-7
CASSSVAYAYEQYF
>TRBV27|TRBJ2-4
CASSSGSRGAKNIQYF
>TRBV7-9|TRBJ1-1
CASSLEGQGSITEAFF
>TRBV14|TRBJ2-7
CASSGEGAFYEQYF